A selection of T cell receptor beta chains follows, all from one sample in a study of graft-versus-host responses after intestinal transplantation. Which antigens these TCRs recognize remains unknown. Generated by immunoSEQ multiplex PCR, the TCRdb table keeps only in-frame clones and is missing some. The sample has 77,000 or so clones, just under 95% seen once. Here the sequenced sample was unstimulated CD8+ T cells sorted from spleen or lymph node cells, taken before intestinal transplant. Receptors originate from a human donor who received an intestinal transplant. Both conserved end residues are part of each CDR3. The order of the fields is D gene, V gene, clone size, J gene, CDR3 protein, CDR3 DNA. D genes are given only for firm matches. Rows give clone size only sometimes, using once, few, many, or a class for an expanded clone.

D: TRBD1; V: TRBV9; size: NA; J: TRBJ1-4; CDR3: CASSALGQPNEKLFF; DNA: TGTGCCAGCAGCGCATTGGGACAGCCTAATGAAAAACTGTTTTTT
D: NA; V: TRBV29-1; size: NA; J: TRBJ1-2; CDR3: CSFGGPGGYTF; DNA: TGCAGCTTTGGAGGCCCCGGGGGCTACACCTTC
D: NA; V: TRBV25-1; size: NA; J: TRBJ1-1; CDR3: CASSQTEAFF; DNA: TGTGCCAGCAGTCAAACTGAAGCTTTCTTT
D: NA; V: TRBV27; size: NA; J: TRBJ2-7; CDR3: CASSLPLTGEQYF; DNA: TGTGCCAGCAGTTTGCCACTAACGGGCGAGCAGTACTTC
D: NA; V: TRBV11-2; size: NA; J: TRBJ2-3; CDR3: CASSYGQLVDTQYF; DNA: TGTGCCAGCAGCTACGGACAGTTGGTGGATACGCAGTATTTT
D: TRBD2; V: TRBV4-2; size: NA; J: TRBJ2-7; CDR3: CASSQELAGGTYEQYF; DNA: TGTGCCAGCAGCCAAGAATTAGCGGGAGGGACCTACGAGCAGTACTTC
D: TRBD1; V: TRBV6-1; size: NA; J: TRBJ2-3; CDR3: CASSPRDSPADTQYF; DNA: TGTGCCAGCAGTCCCCGGGACAGCCCCGCGGATACGCAGTATTTT
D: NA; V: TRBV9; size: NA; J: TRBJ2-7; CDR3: CASSARPLDLSYEQYF; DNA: TGTGCCAGCAGCGCTAGGCCTCTGGATTTATCTTACGAGCAGTACTTC
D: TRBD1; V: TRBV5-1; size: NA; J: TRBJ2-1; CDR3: CASSFGQGLYNEQFF; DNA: TGCGCCAGCAGCTTCGGACAGGGGTTGTACAATGAGCAGTTCTTC
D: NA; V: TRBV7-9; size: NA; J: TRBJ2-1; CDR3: CASTRRGGGSSYNEQFF; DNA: TGTGCCAGCACTCGCCGTGGTGGGGGAAGCTCCTACAATGAGCAGTTCTTC
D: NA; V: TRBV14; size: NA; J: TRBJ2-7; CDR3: CASSERSGSGPYEQYF; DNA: TGTGCCAGCAGCGAAAGGTCTGGTAGCGGTCCCTACGAGCAGTACTTC
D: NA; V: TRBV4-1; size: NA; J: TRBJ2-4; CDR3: CASSQDWEWYFIGKNIQYF; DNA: TGCGCCAGCAGCCAAGACTGGGAGTGGTATTTTATAGGCAAAAACATTCAGTACTTC
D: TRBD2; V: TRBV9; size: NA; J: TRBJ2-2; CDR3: CASSVDGGSAGELFF; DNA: TGTGCCAGCAGCGTAGATGGCGGGAGCGCCGGGGAGCTGTTTTTT
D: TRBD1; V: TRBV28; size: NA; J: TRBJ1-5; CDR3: CASSLYPGGGNQPQHF; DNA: TGTGCCAGCAGTTTATATCCAGGGGGAGGTAATCAGCCCCAGCATTTT
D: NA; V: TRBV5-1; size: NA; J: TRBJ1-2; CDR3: CASSSDQDRNNYGYTF; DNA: TGCGCCAGCAGCTCAGACCAGGATCGAAATAACTATGGCTACACCTTC
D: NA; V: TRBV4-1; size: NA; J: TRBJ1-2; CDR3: CASSQGARQPLYGYTF; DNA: TGCGCCAGCAGCCAGGGGGCTAGACAGCCCCTCTATGGCTACACCTTC
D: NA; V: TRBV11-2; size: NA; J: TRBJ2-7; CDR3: CASSLDRDYEQYF; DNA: TGTGCCAGCAGCTTAGATAGGGACTACGAGCAGTACTTC
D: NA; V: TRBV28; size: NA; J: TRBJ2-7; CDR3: CATSDPNSYEQYF; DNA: TGTGCCACCTCCGACCCTAACTCCTACGAGCAGTACTTC
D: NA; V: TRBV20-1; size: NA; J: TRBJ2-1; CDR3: CSAGNYEQFF; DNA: TGCAGTGCTGGGAACTATGAGCAGTTCTTC
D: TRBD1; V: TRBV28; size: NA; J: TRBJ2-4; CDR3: CASMGPGTENIQYF; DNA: TGTGCCAGCATGGGTCCCGGGACAGAAAACATTCAGTACTTC
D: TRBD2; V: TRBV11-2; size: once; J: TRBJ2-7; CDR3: CASSLEGGEGVPYEQYF; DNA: TGTGCCAGCAGCTTAGAGGGGGGGGAGGGAGTGCCCTACGAGCAGTACTTC
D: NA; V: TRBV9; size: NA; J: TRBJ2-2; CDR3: CASSVGRNGELFF; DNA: TGTGCCAGCAGCGTAGGGAGAAACGGGGAGCTGTTTTTT
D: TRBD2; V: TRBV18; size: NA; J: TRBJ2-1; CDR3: CASSTAPIAGGYNEQFF; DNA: TGTGCCAGCTCCACGGCGCCTATAGCGGGAGGGTACAATGAGCAGTTCTTC
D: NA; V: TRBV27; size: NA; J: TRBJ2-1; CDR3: CASSPPTGDSYNEQFF; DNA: TGTGCCAGCAGTCCCCCCACAGGCGACTCCTACAATGAGCAGTTCTTC
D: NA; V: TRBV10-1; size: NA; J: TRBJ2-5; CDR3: CAPVPRGLSALQETQYF; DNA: TGCGCCCCGGTCCCGAGGGGACTTTCGGCCCTCCAAGAGACCCAGTACTTC
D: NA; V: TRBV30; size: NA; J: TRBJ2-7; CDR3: CAWSQGTYEQYF; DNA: TGTGCCTGGAGTCAGGGGACCTACGAGCAGTACTTC
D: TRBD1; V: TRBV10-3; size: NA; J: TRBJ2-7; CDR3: CAISESDRGWYEQYF; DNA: TGTGCCATCAGTGAGTCAGACAGGGGTTGGTACGAGCAGTACTTC
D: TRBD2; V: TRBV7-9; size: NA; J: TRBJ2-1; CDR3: CASSPIRTSGRSNEQFF; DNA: TGTGCCAGCAGCCCGATTAGGACTAGCGGGAGAAGCAATGAGCAGTTCTTC
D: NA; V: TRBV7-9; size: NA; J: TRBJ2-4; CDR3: CASSLGTGLTKNIQYF; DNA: TGTGCCAGCAGCTTAGGAACGGGACTCACCAAGAACATTCAGTACTTC
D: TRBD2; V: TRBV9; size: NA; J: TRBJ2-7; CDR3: CASSLTSGGYEQYF; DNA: TGTGCCAGCAGCCTGACTAGCGGAGGGTACGAGCAGTACTTC
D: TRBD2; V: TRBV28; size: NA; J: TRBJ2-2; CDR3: CASSFETSGSGTGELFF; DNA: TGTGCCAGCAGTTTCGAGACTAGCGGGAGTGGCACCGGGGAGCTGTTTTTT
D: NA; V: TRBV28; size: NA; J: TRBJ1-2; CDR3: CASSIGTLGGYTF; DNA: TGTGCCAGCAGTATCGGGACCCTAGGGGGCTACACCTTC
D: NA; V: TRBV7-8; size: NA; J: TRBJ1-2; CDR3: CASSPYPYGYTF; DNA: TGTGCCAGCAGCCCATACCCGTATGGCTACACCTTC
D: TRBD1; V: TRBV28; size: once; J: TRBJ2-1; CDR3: CASSLIRGRNSYNEQFF; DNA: TGTGCCAGCAGTTTAATCAGGGGGCGTAACTCCTACAATGAGCAGTTCTTC
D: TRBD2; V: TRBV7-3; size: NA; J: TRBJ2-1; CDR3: CASSSSGRANEQFF; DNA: TGTGCCAGCAGCTCTAGCGGGAGGGCCAATGAGCAGTTCTTC
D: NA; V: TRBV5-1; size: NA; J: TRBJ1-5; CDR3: CASSLGEHGQPQHF; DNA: TGCGCCAGCAGCTTAGGGGAGCACGGTCAGCCCCAGCATTTT
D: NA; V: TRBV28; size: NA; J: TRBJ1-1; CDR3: CASSLPRQELNTEAFF; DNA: TGTGCCAGCAGTTTACCCCGACAGGAACTGAACACTGAAGCTTTCTTT
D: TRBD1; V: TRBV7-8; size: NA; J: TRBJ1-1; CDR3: CASTAVYYRGRWIEAFF; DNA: TGTGCCAGCACCGCGGTCTACTACAGGGGGCGCTGGATTGAAGCTTTCTTT
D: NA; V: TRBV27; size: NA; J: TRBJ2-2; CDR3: CASSLSLGLGGELFF; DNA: TGTGCCAGCAGTTTATCTCTAGGGCTTGGCGGGGAGCTGTTTTTT
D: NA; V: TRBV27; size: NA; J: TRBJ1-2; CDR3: CASRHTGADGYTF; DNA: TGTGCCAGCAGACATACAGGCGCTGACGGCTACACCTTC
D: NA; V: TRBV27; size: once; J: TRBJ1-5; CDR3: CASSLSLYQPQHF; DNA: TGTGCCAGCAGTTTATCTTTATATCAGCCCCAGCATTTT
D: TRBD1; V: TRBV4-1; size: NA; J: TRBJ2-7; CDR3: CASSLTSGTGHEQYF; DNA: TGCGCCAGCAGCCTTACCTCCGGGACAGGACACGAGCAGTACTTC
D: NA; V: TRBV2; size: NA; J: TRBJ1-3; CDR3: CASSEGDSADTIYF; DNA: TGTGCCAGCAGTGAGGGAGACAGTGCGGACACCATATATTTT
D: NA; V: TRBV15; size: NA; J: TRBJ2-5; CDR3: CATSNRPRYQETQYF; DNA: TGTGCCACCAGCAACCGGCCTAGGTACCAAGAGACCCAGTACTTC
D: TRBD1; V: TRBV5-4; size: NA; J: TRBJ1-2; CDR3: CASSWDRGLTFYGYTF; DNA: TGTGCCAGCAGCTGGGACAGGGGGCTTACTTTCTATGGCTACACCTTC
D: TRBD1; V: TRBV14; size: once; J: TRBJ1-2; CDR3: CASSQAPTGLGYTF; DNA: TGTGCCAGCAGCCAGGCCCCGACAGGGTTGGGCTACACCTTC
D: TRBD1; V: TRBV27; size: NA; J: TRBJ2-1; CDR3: CASSHGQAGDEQFF; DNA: TGTGCCAGCAGTCACGGACAGGCCGGCGATGAGCAGTTCTTC
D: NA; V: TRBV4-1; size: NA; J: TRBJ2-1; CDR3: CASSHLKVDEQFF; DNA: TGCGCCAGCAGCCATCTTAAAGTTGATGAGCAGTTCTTC
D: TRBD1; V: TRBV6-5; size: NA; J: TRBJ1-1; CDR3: CASTTGGLEAFF; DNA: TGTGCCAGCACTACAGGGGGACTCGAAGCTTTCTTT